The source of this T cell receptor (beta chain) is a study of lymphopenia after photon versus proton radiotherapy (dated by TCRdb to about 2019). For the wider study: The study compared the immunological effects of photon versus proton radiation therapy in patients with gastrointestinal tumors who developed high-grade lymphopenia. The approximately 20 patients in the cohort had gastrointestinal tumors, were treated with either photon or proton therapy, and subsequently developed lymphopenia. The goal of the study was to characterize the differences between the two radiation modalities in how they affect the immune system.

CDR1 and CDR2, per the germline V gene, are MNHNS and SASEGT. The CDR3, cysteine through phenylalanine, is 12 amino acids long. Solely the CDR3 DNA is kept, with 36 bases framed from the first base. Of note for this clone: The antigen it binds to is not known. A read error may produce the germline difference seen at one junction end.

Here is what the overall study found, with its caveats: The authors looked at the survival association only in patients who died, and they framed better survival with proton therapy as a possibility rather than a demonstrated result. Proton-treated patients stayed relatively stable during treatment, while photon-treated patients lost naive T cells and TCR diversity and gained effector/memory populations. After the lymphocyte count nadir, oligoclonal expansion, especially of CD8+ Temra cells, was observed in photon-treated repertoires, and the drop in diversity was driven by this expansion. Across the cohort, among patients who died, a greater drop in TCR diversity after the nadir was inversely correlated with overall survival time.

The protocol used for the library was the immunoSEQ multiplex PCR assay. Alongside multiparametric flow cytometry, deep sequencing of rearranged TCR beta loci was used to profile the T cell repertoires. What TCRdb holds here is the immuneACCESS table cut down to in-frame rearrangements. Part of the clones is not present; checked against another copy, under half of the missing clones reflect an unresolved V gene, and the others are unexplained. This sample comprises some 40,000 clones, roughly 86% of them detected only once. Clones ranked in the top ten supply 10% of the sample. The source was peripheral blood, collected from a patient treated with proton-based radiotherapy. This TCR was recovered from a woman aged 70 to 79 with pancreatic cancer. Some clones in this sample may be carry-over from other donors' samples. The chain is assembled from TRBV6-1 and TRBJ2-7, with 9 bases in between that match TRBD2. CDR3 region: CASSQRGRVPDF. In nucleotide form, the sequence is TGTGCCAGCAGTCAGCGCGGGAGGGTCCCGGACTTC.